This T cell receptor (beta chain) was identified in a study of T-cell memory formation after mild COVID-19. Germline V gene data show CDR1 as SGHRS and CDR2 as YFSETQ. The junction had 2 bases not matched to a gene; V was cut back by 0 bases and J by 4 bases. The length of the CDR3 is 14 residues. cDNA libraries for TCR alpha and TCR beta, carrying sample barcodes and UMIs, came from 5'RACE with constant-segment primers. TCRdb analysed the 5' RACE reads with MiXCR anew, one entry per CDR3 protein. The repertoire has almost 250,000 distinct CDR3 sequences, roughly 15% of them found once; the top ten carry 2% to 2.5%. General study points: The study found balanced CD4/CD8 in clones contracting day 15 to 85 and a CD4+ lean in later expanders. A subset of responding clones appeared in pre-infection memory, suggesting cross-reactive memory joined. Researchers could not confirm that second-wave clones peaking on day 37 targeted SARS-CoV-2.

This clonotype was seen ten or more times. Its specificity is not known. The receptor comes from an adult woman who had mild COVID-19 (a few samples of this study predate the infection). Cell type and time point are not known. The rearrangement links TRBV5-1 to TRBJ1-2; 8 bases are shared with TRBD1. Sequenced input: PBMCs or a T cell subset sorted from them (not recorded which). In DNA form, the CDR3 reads TGCGCCAGCAGCTTGGGACAGGGGACCTATGGCTACACCTTC. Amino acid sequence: CASSLGQGTYGYTF.